This T cell receptor (beta chain) came from a study of cytomegalovirus exposure and HLA in healthy donors. Points from the study as a whole: The authors enumerated under 200 TCR beta chains as linked to cytomegalovirus.

A word on this clone: The antigen remains unidentified.

CDR3 length: 16 amino acids. Trimming removed 0 bases from V and 5 bases from J; junction bases left unmatched: 7. Germline V CDR1 and CDR2: ENHRY, SYGVKD. This table comes from immunoSEQ multiplex PCR, and its TCRdb copy is limited to in-frame clones, with some not included. The table records approximately 200,000 clones, roughly 81% of them present only once. The sample comprised PBMCs. This sequence was found in a woman between 25 and 40 years old in good health and CMV-seronegative. V is TRBV10-3 and J is TRBJ1-1, with TRBD1 matching over 9 bases. The CDR3 region is CAISESLDRGGTEAFF. In nucleotides, the CDR3 is TGTGCCATCAGTGAGTCACTGGACAGGGGAGGAACTGAAGCTTTCTTT.